This TCR beta chain was profiled in a study of CD8 T cells in Susac syndrome. After extraction with the RNeasy kit, about 0.45 to 1 ug of the RNA was reverse transcribed using random hexamers. In TCRdb, the immunoSEQ multiplex PCR reads were re-called with MiXCR into one record per CDR3 protein. Of some 170,000 distinct CDR3 sequences in the sample, 90% to 95% were seen once. Trimming took 7 bases from V and 5 from J, leaving 15 bases between them. This CDR3 contains 13 residues. From germline, CDR1 is SQVTM and CDR2 ANQGSEA. In its sample, this clonotype was seen a few times. The origin of this receptor is a human donor with Susac syndrome. The specimen sequenced was CD4+ T cells from PBMCs. This chain joins TRBV29-1 and TRBJ2-1, with TRBD1 as a possible D gene (6 bases). The CDR3 region has the DNA TGCAGCGGATACCGGACAGCTGACAATGAGCAGTTCTTC. Protein: CSGYRTADNEQFF.